Presented here are 2 T cell receptor beta chains from one specimen sequenced in a study of T cell responses to AZD1222 COVID-19 vaccine. Clones were sequenced by immunoSEQ multiplex PCR, and TCRdb holds only the in-frame ones, with some missing. The sample contains 140,000 to 150,000 clones, 85% to 95% of which appear only once. The source was peripheral blood, collected after recovery from COVID-19. The receptors stem from an adult who had recovered from COVID-19.

CDR3 amino acids: CATTEAYEQYF. DNA for the CDR3: TGTGCCACTACCGAGGCCTACGAGCAGTACTTC. The chain links TRBV6-5 to TRBJ2-7; unclear D gene. This CDR3 has 11 amino acids. CDR1 and CDR2 (germline): MNHEY, SVGAGI. V lost 10 bases and J 2 bases, leaving 9 bases between the germline ends.

V is TRBV5-1 and J is TRBJ1-1; D is perhaps TRBD1 (5 bases). Germline V gives CDR1 SGHRS, CDR2 YFSETQ. The V gene lost 3 bases and the J gene lost 6 bases, with 18 bases spanning the gap. This CDR3 is 15 amino acids long. The CDR3 here is CASSSTQGSGSEAFF. In DNA form, the CDR3 reads TGCGCCAGCAGCTCGACCCAGGGAAGTGGATCTGAAGCTTTCTTT.